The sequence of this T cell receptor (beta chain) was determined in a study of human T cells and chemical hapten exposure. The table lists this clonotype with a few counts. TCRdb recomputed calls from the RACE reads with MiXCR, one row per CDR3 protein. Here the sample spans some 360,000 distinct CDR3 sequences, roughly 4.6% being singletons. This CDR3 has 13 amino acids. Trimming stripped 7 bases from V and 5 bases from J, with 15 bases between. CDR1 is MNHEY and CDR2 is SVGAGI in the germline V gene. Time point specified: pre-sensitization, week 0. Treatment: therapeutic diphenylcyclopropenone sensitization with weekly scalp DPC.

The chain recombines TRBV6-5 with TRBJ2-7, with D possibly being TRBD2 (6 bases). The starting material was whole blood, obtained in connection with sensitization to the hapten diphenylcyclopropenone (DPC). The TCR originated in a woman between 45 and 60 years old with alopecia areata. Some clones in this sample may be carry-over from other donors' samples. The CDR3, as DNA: TGTGCCAGCACCAGAGGTCGGGGGAACGAGCAGTACTTC. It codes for CASTRGRGNEQYF.